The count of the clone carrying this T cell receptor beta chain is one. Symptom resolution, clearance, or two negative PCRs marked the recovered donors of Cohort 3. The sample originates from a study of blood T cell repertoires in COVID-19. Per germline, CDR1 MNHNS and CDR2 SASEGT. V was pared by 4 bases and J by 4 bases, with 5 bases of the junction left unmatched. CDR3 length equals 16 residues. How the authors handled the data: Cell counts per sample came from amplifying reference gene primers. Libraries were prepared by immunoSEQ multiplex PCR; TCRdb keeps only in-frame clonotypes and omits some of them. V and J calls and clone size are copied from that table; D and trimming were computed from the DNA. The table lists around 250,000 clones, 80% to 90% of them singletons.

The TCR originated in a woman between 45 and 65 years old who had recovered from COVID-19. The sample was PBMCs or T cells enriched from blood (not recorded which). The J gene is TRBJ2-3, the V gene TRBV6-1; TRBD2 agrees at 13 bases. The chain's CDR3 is CASSVGLAGEADTQYF. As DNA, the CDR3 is TGTGCCAGCAGTGTTGGACTAGCGGGAGAAGCAGATACGCAGTATTTT.